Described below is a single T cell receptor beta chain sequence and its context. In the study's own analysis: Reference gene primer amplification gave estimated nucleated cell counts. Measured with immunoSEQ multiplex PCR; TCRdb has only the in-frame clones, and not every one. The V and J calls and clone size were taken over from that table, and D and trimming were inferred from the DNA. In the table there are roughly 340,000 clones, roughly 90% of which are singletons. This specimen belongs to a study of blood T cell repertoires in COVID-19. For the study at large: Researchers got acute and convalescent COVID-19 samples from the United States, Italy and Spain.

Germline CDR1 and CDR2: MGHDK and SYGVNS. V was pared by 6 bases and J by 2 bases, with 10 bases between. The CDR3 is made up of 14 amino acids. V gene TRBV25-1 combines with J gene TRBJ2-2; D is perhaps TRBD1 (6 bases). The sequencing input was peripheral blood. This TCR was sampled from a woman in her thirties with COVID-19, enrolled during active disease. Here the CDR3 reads CASRGTTNTGELFF. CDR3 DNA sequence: TGTGCCAGCAGGGGGACAACCAACACCGGGGAGCTGTTTTTT.